One and the same sample provided the 23 T cell receptor beta chains below, sequenced in a study of cytomegalovirus exposure and HLA in healthy donors. Researchers ran the PCR with 60 Vbeta and 13 Jbeta primers. Measured with immunoSEQ multiplex PCR; TCRdb has only the in-frame clones, and not every one. The data hold more than 110,000 clones, with 70% observed a single time. Sequencing input: PBMCs. The source is an older woman in good health and CMV-seropositive.

The chain has TRBV28 and TRBJ1-2; tentatively, D is TRBD1 (5 bases). The CDR3 length is 14 residues. V gave up 3 bases and J gave up 6 bases, with 14 bases separating them. Germline V gene data show CDR1 as MDHEN and CDR2 as SYDVKM. This CDR3 is CASSLVVGGNGYTF. The CDR3 DNA reads TGTGCCAGCAGTTTGGTCGTCGGGGGTAATGGCTACACCTTC.

The V gene is TRBV6-1, the J gene TRBJ1-2; D is undetermined. Germline V lookup: CDR1 MNHNS, CDR2 SASEGT. This CDR3 region has 12 residues. The V end lost 4 bases, the J end lost 4 bases, and 7 bases lay between the germline ends. The CDR3 reads CASSGAAYGYTF. The CDR3 region has the DNA TGTGCCAGCAGTGGTGCGGCCTATGGCTACACCTTC.

The V and J genes are TRBV2 and TRBJ1-3; D uncertain. With 1 base removed from V and 4 bases from J, the gap between germline ends came to 8 bases. The CDR3 has 14 amino acids. Germline V gene sequence: CDR1 SNHLY, CDR2 FYNNEI. Written as DNA, the CDR3 is TGTGCCAGCAGTGAAGGGGCGACGGGAAACACCATATATTTT. Its translation: CASSEGATGNTIYF.

The chain employs TRBV28 and TRBJ2-7; TRBD2 agrees at 8 bases. J was trimmed by 4 bases and V by 9 bases; bases with no gene match: 14. The CDR3 contains 15 residues. Germline V gene sequence: CDR1 MDHEN, CDR2 SYDVKM. CDR3 sequence: CASYPGGAGEYEQYF. DNA of the CDR3: TGTGCCAGTTACCCTGGCGGAGCGGGAGAGTACGAGCAGTACTTC. Combining the CDR3 with reference TRBV28 and TRBJ2-7 gives the whole variable domain DVKVTQSSRYLVKRTGEKVFLECVQDMDHENMFWYRQDPGLGLRLIYFSYDVKMKEKGDIPEGYSVSREKKERFSLILESASTNQTSMYLCASYPGGAGEYEQYFGPGTRLTVT.

The chain recombines TRBV9 with TRBJ1-1; the D gene is possibly TRBD1 (5 bases). V dropped 1 base and J dropped 3 bases, with 13 bases sitting between them. Germline loops: CDR1 SGDLS, CDR2 YYNGEE. The CDR3 loop spans 15 amino acids. The CDR3 region is CASSVYWGAYTEAFF. CDR3 DNA: TGTGCCAGCAGCGTATACTGGGGCGCGTACACTGAAGCTTTCTTT.

V gene TRBV7-6 combines with J gene TRBJ1-1; the match to TRBD1 covers 7 bases. V gave up 3 bases and J gave up 5 bases; unmatched junction bases: 6. Germline CDR1 and CDR2: SGHVS and FNYEAQ. CDR3 length: 14 amino acids. The CDR3 is CASSFTGDETEAFF. CDR3 DNA sequence: TGTGCCAGCAGCTTTACAGGGGATGAGACTGAAGCTTTCTTT.

The J gene is TRBJ2-7, the V gene TRBV6-1, with TRBD1 matching over 12 bases. J lost 1 base, V lost 6 bases, and 4 bases had no gene match. Germline loops: CDR1 MNHNS, CDR2 SASEGT. This CDR3 has 15 residues. DNA of the CDR3: TGTGCCAGCAGGGGGGACAGGGGGCAATCCTACGAGCAGTACTTC. Protein: CASRGDRGQSYEQYF.

This sequence joins TRBV28 and TRBJ1-1, with D tentatively TRBD1 (6 bases). V lost 6 bases and J lost 0, with 11 bases in between. This CDR3 is built from 14 residues. Germline CDR1 MDHEN, CDR2 SYDVKM. The CDR3 bases are TGTGCCAGCAGAACAGGGATGGTGAACACTGAAGCTTTCTTT. It codes for CASRTGMVNTEAFF.

This chain joins TRBV9 and TRBJ1-1; D gene uncertain. CDR1 SGDLS and CDR2 YYNGEE come from the germline V gene. This CDR3 spans 13 amino acids. Trimming cost V 3 bases and J 3 bases, with 9 bases left between them. CDR3 protein: CASSARLYTEAFF. Here the CDR3 DNA reads TGTGCCAGCAGCGCCCGACTCTACACTGAAGCTTTCTTT.

This sequence joins TRBV27 and TRBJ2-1; 8 bases are shared with TRBD1. Germline assignment: CDR1 MNHEY and CDR2 SMNVEV (reference sequence). After removal of 2 bases from V and 0 bases from J, the junction contained 0 bases not matched to a gene. The CDR3 sequence is 15 residues long. Written as DNA, the CDR3 is TGTGCCAGCAGTTTAGACAGGGGCTCCTACAATGAGCAGTTCTTC. Translation gives CASSLDRGSYNEQFF.

The chain combines TRBV28 with TRBJ1-1, with D possibly matching TRBD1 (5 bases). Germline V CDR1 and CDR2: MDHEN, SYDVKM. The V end lost 5 bases, the J end lost 0 bases, and 19 bases lay between the germline ends. The CDR3 spans 17 residues. CDR3 DNA sequence: TGTGCCAGCAGTCCCCATTCCTCACGGGGGGTGAACACTGAAGCTTTCTTT. Amino acids: CASSPHSSRGVNTEAFF.

This clone has just one count. DNA of the CDR3: TGCAGCGTTGGGGGGCTAGCTGTGAACACTGAAGCTTTCTTT. This gives the protein CSVGGLAVNTEAFF. J is TRBJ1-1 and V is TRBV29-1, with D possibly matching TRBD1 (6 bases). There are 14 residues in the CDR3. The germline V gene encodes CDR1 SQVTM and CDR2 ANQGSEA. V was pared by 4 bases and J by 0 bases, with 12 bases between.

The gene calls are TRBV28 and TRBJ2-7; TRBD1 might be the D (6 bases). The CDR3 length is 15 residues. Germline lookup yields CDR1 MDHEN and CDR2 SYDVKM. Deletions cut 6 bases from V and 2 bases from J, with 17 bases between. The CDR3 here is CASRSSGTGTYEQYF. The DNA of the CDR3 is TGTGCCAGCAGGTCCTCCGGAACAGGGACCTACGAGCAGTACTTC.

This chain's CDR3 is CASSLGLSNQPQHF. CDR3 nucleotide sequence: TGTGCCAGCAGCTTGGGACTGAGCAATCAGCCCCAGCATTTT. This rearrangement joins TRBV11-2 to TRBJ1-5; tentatively, D is TRBD1 (5 bases). The CDR3 consists of 14 residues. Germline V CDR1 and CDR2: SGHAT, FQNNGV. V was clipped by 3 bases and J by 1 base, with 7 bases between them. Together with reference TRBV11-2 and TRBJ1-5, the CDR3 gives the full variable domain: EAGVAQSPRYKIIEKRQSVAFWCNPISGHATLYWYQQILGQGPKLLIQFQNNGVVDDSQLPKDRFSAERLKGVDSTLKIQPAKLEDSAVYLCASSLGLSNQPQHFGDGTRLSIL.

CDR3 region: CASSPTGGGYEQYF. The DNA of the CDR3 is TGTGCCAGCTCACCCACAGGGGGGGGTTACGAGCAGTACTTC. This sequence joins TRBV18 and TRBJ2-7; tentative D call: TRBD1 (8 bases). CDR3 length: 14 amino acids. Trimming stripped 3 bases from V and 4 bases from J, with 13 bases between. Looked up from germline, CDR1 is KGHSH and CDR2 is LQKENI.

This chain links TRBV30 with TRBJ2-5; a weak D match, TRBD2 (5 bases). This CDR3 contains 14 residues. Between the trimmed V and J ends, which lost 3 bases and 4 bases, there was a span of 15 bases. From germline, CDR1 is GTSNPN and CDR2 SVGIG (reference sequence). The CDR3 DNA is TGTGCCTGGAGCCGCACTGTGGGAGCAGAGACCCAGTACTTC. Protein: CAWSRTVGAETQYF.

As regards this clone: This same CDR3 is encoded by further DNA sequences in the sample. CDR3 DNA sequence: TGTGCCAGCAGTGAAGCGGGGACAGGGGCTGAAGCTTTCTTT. This encodes CASSEAGTGAEAFF. This sequence joins TRBV6-1 and TRBJ1-1; the match to TRBD1 covers 10 bases. The CDR3 is 14 residues long. Germline V lookup: CDR1 MNHNS, CDR2 SASEGT. V lost 0 bases and J lost 6; bases outside the gene matches: 1.

The chain joins TRBV6-1 to TRBJ1-5, with D perhaps TRBD1 (5 bases). V was shortened by 7 bases and J by 2 bases, with 12 bases between the two germline ends. The CDR3 sequence is 14 residues long. The germline gives CDR1 MNHNS, CDR2 SASEGT. CDR3 loop: CASKEGQGNQPQHF. CDR3 in DNA: TGTGCCAGCAAGGAGGGGCAGGGCAATCAGCCCCAGCATTTT.

The rearrangement uses TRBV9 and TRBJ1-3; 7 nucleotides line up with TRBD1. V was pared by 0 bases and J by 2 bases, with 2 bases of the junction left unmatched. The CDR3 extends over 15 amino acids. CDR1 and CDR2 from the germline V gene are SGDLS and YYNGEE. The DNA for the CDR3 is TGTGCCAGCAGCGTAGCACAGGGGCCTGGAAACACCATATATTTT. The encoded protein is CASSVAQGPGNTIYF.

The CDR3 sequence: CASSESLSSEGSPLHF. In DNA, the CDR3 is TGTGCCAGCAGTGAATCACTTTCCTCAGAGGGTTCACCCCTCCACTTT. The chain links TRBV25-1 to TRBJ1-6; no firm D call. The V gene lost 1 base and the J gene lost 9 bases, with 16 bases spanning the gap. The CDR3 is 16 residues long. In germline, CDR1 is MGHDK, CDR2 SYGVNS.

The V gene is TRBV5-1, the J gene TRBJ2-7; D is possibly TRBD2 (5 bases). This CDR3 has 14 amino acids. Germline V gene data show CDR1 as SGHRS and CDR2 as YFSETQ. With 7 bases removed from V and 0 bases from J, the gap between germline ends came to 14 bases. The CDR3 DNA follows: TGCGCCAGCCGGGAAATTTTAAGCTCCTACGAGCAGTACTTC. Translation: CASREILSSYEQYF.

This clone has just a few counts. J is TRBJ1-1 and V is TRBV28; maybe TRBD1 (5 bases). The CDR3 sequence is 14 residues long. Trimming pared 6 bases from V and 1 base from J, leaving 12 bases between. The germline V gene has CDR1 MDHEN and CDR2 SYDVKM. CDR3 DNA sequence: TGTGCCAGCAGAACTGACAGATCGAACACTGAAGCTTTCTTT. Amino acids: CASRTDRSNTEAFF.

Here the CDR3 reads CSGGLSGREYNEQFF. The CDR3 DNA is TGCAGCGGGGGATTAAGCGGGAGGGAGTACAATGAGCAGTTCTTC. This chain joins TRBV29-1 and TRBJ2-1, with TRBD2 identical over 10 bases. After removal of 7 bases from V and 4 bases from J, the junction contained 10 bases not matched to a gene. The CDR3 is 15 residues long. The germline gives CDR1 SQVTM, CDR2 ANQGSEA.